This is a list of T cell receptor beta chains from one sample in a study of technical replicates of blood from a handful of donors. This table comes from immunoSEQ multiplex PCR, and its TCRdb copy is limited to in-frame clones, with some not included. Of approximately 81,000 clones listed, roughly 95% are singletons. The specimen was T cells isolated from PBMCs. All receptors come from a human donor in good health. Both conserved end residues are part of each CDR3. Fields, in order: V gene, J gene, D gene, clone size, CDR3 protein, CDR3 DNA. D genes are given only for firm matches. A row's size may be missing; if present it is once, few, many or a size class.

V: TRBV19
J: TRBJ2-7
D: TRBD1
size: NA
CDR3: CATSIRTGGIYEQYF
DNA: TGTGCCACTTCAATTCGGACAGGGGGTATCTACGAGCAGTACTTC

V: TRBV7-2
J: TRBJ2-1
D: NA
size: NA
CDR3: CASSLNGAGYNEQFF
DNA: TGTGCCAGCAGCTTAAACGGAGCGGGTTACAATGAGCAGTTCTTC

V: TRBV19
J: TRBJ2-2
D: NA
size: NA
CDR3: CASLARGSPGELFF
DNA: TGTGCCAGCCTTGCTAGGGGGTCCCCGGGGGAGCTGTTTTTT

V: TRBV5-8
J: TRBJ2-5
D: TRBD1
size: NA
CDR3: CASSWRGTGETQYF
DNA: TGTGCCAGCAGCTGGAGGGGGACAGGAGAGACCCAGTACTTC

V: TRBV5-6
J: TRBJ2-6
D: NA
size: NA
CDR3: CASSPVSSFSGANVLTF
DNA: TGTGCCAGCAGTCCCGTATCCTCGTTTTCTGGGGCCAACGTCCTGACTTTC

V: TRBV7-2
J: TRBJ2-5
D: TRBD1
size: NA
CDR3: CASSITSGGAGETQYF
DNA: TGTGCCAGCAGCATTACCTCAGGGGGCGCAGGGGAGACCCAGTACTTC

V: TRBV28
J: TRBJ2-3
D: TRBD2
size: NA
CDR3: CASCQRGLTDTQYF
DNA: TGTGCCAGCTGTCAGCGGGGGTTAACAGATACGCAGTATTTT

V: TRBV5-1
J: TRBJ2-1
D: TRBD2
size: NA
CDR3: CASSPAGADNEQFF
DNA: TGCGCCAGCAGCCCAGCGGGAGCAGACAATGAGCAGTTCTTC

V: TRBV5-1
J: TRBJ2-1
D: TRBD1
size: NA
CDR3: CASKGQGAYNEQFF
DNA: TGCGCCAGCAAAGGACAGGGGGCCTACAATGAGCAGTTCTTC

V: TRBV2
J: TRBJ2-5
D: TRBD2
size: NA
CDR3: CASSENLAGGETQYF
DNA: TGTGCCAGCAGTGAAAACCTGGCGGGAGGAGAGACCCAGTACTTC

V: TRBV21-1
J: TRBJ1-4
D: NA
size: NA
CDR3: CASNARRNEKLFF
DNA: TGTGCCAGCAACGCGAGGAGAAATGAAAAACTGTTTTTT

V: TRBV7-2
J: TRBJ2-1
D: NA
size: once
CDR3: CASSLAGTEQFF
DNA: TGTGCCAGCAGCTTAGCGGGCACTGAGCAGTTCTTC

V: TRBV2
J: TRBJ2-7
D: NA
size: NA
CDR3: CASRIGHTYEQYF
DNA: TGTGCCAGCAGAATAGGACATACCTACGAGCAGTACTTC

V: TRBV30
J: TRBJ1-2
D: NA
size: NA
CDR3: CAWSIRQNYGYTF
DNA: TGTGCCTGGAGTATAAGACAGAACTATGGCTACACCTTC